This T cell receptor beta chain was documented in a study of shared clonotypes between healthy human individuals. Study-level points and caveats: When naive CD4 clonotypes were compared across a handful of donors, 4% to 6.5% were shared. Relative to memory subsets, naive subsets generally showed larger estimated richness. Clonotypes not shared had lower generation probabilities than those common to all four donors. Clonotype sharing among donors was thought likely to change with sequencing depth.

V lost 8 bases and J 0 bases, leaving 11 bases between the germline ends. Germline CDR1 reads MGHDK; CDR2 reads SYGVNS. There are 14 residues in the CDR3. About this clone: The antigen is not known.

Terminally differentiated effector memory CD45RA+ cells were left out of the naive CD8 fraction, which was CD45RO-negative and positively selected for CCR7. The protocol was immunoSEQ multiplex PCR, while the TCRdb copy is restricted to in-frame clones and leaves out a portion. Seen here are about 2 million clones, about 95% observed once, and the top ten hold 0.9% to 1.5%. The chain employs TRBV25-1 and TRBJ1-5; D is undetermined. The TCR sequence derives from a man younger than 35 in good health. Material for sequencing was naive CD8+ T cells sorted from blood. The CDR3, as DNA: TGTGCCAGCGCCTCGAGGGATAGCAATCAGCCCCAGCATTTT. Residues: CASASRDSNQPQHF.